Listed here are 6 T cell receptor beta chains from one sample, sequenced in a study of blood T cell repertoires in COVID-19. Only in-frame clones appear in the TCRdb table, and some are missing; sequencing was by immunoSEQ multiplex PCR. Among a few hundred thousand clones listed, 89% were seen once. Sample: peripheral blood. Source of these receptors: a woman aged 40 to 55 who had recovered from COVID-19.

V gene TRBV28 combines with J gene TRBJ1-1, with D tentatively TRBD1 (5 bases). V gave up 3 bases and J gave up 6 bases, with 17 bases separating them. The CDR3 is 15 amino acids. Germline V gene lookup returns CDR1 MDHEN and CDR2 SYDVKM. The CDR3 sequence is CASSFLGAGTAEAFF. The CDR3 DNA is TGTGCCAGCAGTTTTCTAGGGGCCGGAACCGCTGAAGCTTTCTTT.

The chain carries TRBV30 and TRBJ2-3; 10 bases fit TRBD1. V dropped 1 base and J dropped 4; count of bases not matched to a gene: 8. Germline V gene lookup returns CDR1 GTSNPN and CDR2 SVGIG (reference sequence). This CDR3 is 16 amino acids long. CDR3 coding DNA: TGTGCCTGGAGTGACCCCGGGACAGGGGCGGCAGATACGCAGTATTTT. As protein: CAWSDPGTGAADTQYF.

V gene TRBV28 combines with J gene TRBJ2-3; TRBD2 agrees at 7 bases. The ends lost 3 bases at V and 3 bases at J; junction bases unmatched: 6. The germline CDR1 and CDR2 sequences are MDHEN and SYDVKM. CDR3 length: 15 residues. The CDR3 DNA follows: TGTGCCAGCAGTTTTGGAGGGCGGGGGACAGATACGCAGTATTTT. Its protein product is CASSFGGRGTDTQYF.

CDR3 in amino acids: CASSQAATQGEQYF. The CDR3 DNA reads as TGTGCCAGCAGCCAGGCTGCTACTCAGGGAGAGCAGTACTTC. The chain has TRBV3-1 (or the pseudogene TRBV3-2) and TRBJ2-7; TRBD1 might be the D (5 bases). The CDR3 is 14 amino acids. CDR1 LGHDT and CDR2 YNNKEL come from the germline V gene (reference sequence). Trimming removed 3 bases from V and 7 bases from J, with 16 bases in between.

CDR3 loop: CASSLNKGYTF. CDR3 nucleotides: TGTGCCAGCAGTTTAAACAAAGGCTACACCTTC. The chain is built from TRBV12-3 or TRBV12-4 and TRBJ1-2; the D is unclear. The V and J ends lost 2 bases and 8 bases respectively, with 6 bases between them. This CDR3 is built from 11 residues.

This sequence joins TRBV11-3 and TRBJ2-1; the match to TRBD1 covers 11 bases. Germline CDR1 and CDR2: SGHNT and YENEEA. There are 14 residues in the CDR3. V was clipped by 5 bases and J by 8 bases; unmatched bases: 5. CDR3 sequence (DNA): TGTGCCAGCAGCAGGACAGGGGGCGTCTATGAGCAGTTCTTC. Translation gives CASSRTGGVYEQFF.